One and the same sample provided the 19 T cell receptor beta chains below, sequenced in a study of blood T cell repertoires in COVID-19. Generated by immunoSEQ multiplex PCR, the TCRdb table keeps only in-frame clones and is missing some. The sample gives roughly 71,000 clones, 86% of which show up once; less than 2.5% is in the top ten. The sample comprised peripheral blood. The receptors originated from a man aged 25-40 years with acute or convalescent COVID-19.

This chain links TRBV18 with TRBJ1-4; TRBD1 is a possible D gene (5 bases). Trimming left V 3 bases short and J 0 bases short, with 17 bases between. The germline V gene encodes CDR1 KGHSH and CDR2 LQKENI. The CDR3 is made up of 18 amino acids. The CDR3 sequence: CASSPFDSPGTTNEKLFF. The DNA for the CDR3 is TGTGCCAGCTCACCCTTTGATTCACCAGGGACAACTAATGAAAAACTGTTTTTT.

This chain joins TRBV30 and TRBJ1-2; D unclear. Trimming took off 2 bases at V and 4 bases at J, with 17 bases between the two ends. The CDR3 runs 15 residues. Germline CDR1 is GTSNPN and CDR2 is SVGIG (reference sequence). The CDR3 loop is CAWSPGLLITYGYTF. CDR3 nucleotide sequence: TGTGCCTGGAGTCCCGGACTCTTGATTACCTATGGCTACACCTTC.

The J gene is TRBJ1-6, the V gene TRBV5-1; 7 nucleotides match TRBD1. V was pared by 1 base and J by 2 bases, with 9 bases of the junction left unmatched. This CDR3 has 18 residues. Per germline, CDR1 SGHRS and CDR2 YFSETQ. The CDR3 region has the DNA TGCGCCAGCAGCTTGACAAGACAGGGAAGTGCCTATAATTCACCCCTCCACTTT. Translated: CASSLTRQGSAYNSPLHF.

With respect to this clone: Other DNA sequences in the sample encode the same CDR3. This sequence joins TRBV3-1 (or the pseudogene TRBV3-2) and TRBJ1-1, with 7 nucleotides matching TRBD1. Per germline, CDR1 LGHDT and CDR2 YNNKEL (reference sequence). This CDR3 is 13 amino acids long. The V segment lost 4 bases and the J segment 11 bases; nucleotides outside the gene matches: 10. The CDR3 bases are TGTGCCAGCAGCCCGAGACAGGGATTCAGGGCTTTCTTT. Protein sequence: CASSPRQGFRAFF.

The rearrangement links TRBV6-5 to TRBJ2-2; possibly TRBD1 for D (5 bases). Between the trimmed V and J ends, which lost 3 bases and 4 bases, there was a span of 9 bases. This CDR3 contains 14 residues. Germline loops: CDR1 MNHEY, CDR2 SVGAGI. The CDR3 reads CASSYHRSTGELFF. CDR3 in DNA: TGTGCCAGCAGTTATCACAGGAGCACCGGGGAGCTGTTTTTT.

This clone was found a few times. The chain joins TRBV25-1 to TRBJ2-2; a possible D gene is TRBD1 (6 bases). The CDR3 length is 16 residues. Looked up from germline, CDR1 is MGHDK and CDR2 is SYGVNS. The V end lost 6 bases, the J end lost 2 bases, and 16 bases lay between the germline ends. Here the CDR3 reads CASRNKGTPNTGELFF. DNA of the CDR3: TGTGCCAGCAGGAATAAAGGGACACCCAACACCGGGGAGCTGTTTTTT.

The chain has TRBV5-1 and TRBJ2-2; 10 bases align to TRBD2. Germline CDR1 is SGHRS and CDR2 is YFSETQ. With V trimmed by 1 base and J by 4 bases, 7 bases remained unmatched. There are 17 residues in the CDR3. The CDR3 loop reads CASSLQSASGSTGELFF. The CDR3 coding sequence is TGCGCCAGCAGCTTGCAATCGGCTAGCGGGAGCACCGGGGAGCTGTTTTTT. The variable domain in full, completed from reference TRBV5-1 and TRBJ2-2, reads KAGVTQTPRYLIKTRGQQVTLSCSPISGHRSVSWYQQTPGQGLQFLFEYFSETQRNKGNFPGRFSGRQFSNSRSEMNVSTLELGDSALYLCASSLQSASGSTGELFFGEGSRLTVL.

This chain links TRBV5-1 with TRBJ1-6, with a tentative D call TRBD1 (6 bases). V lost 3 bases to trimming and J lost 9 bases, with 22 bases between them. From germline, CDR1 is SGHRS and CDR2 YFSETQ. The CDR3 extends over 17 amino acids. CDR3 DNA sequence: TGCGCCAGCAGCTCCGATAGCAGGGGCCCTTTTGCTTCACCCCTCCACTTT. Protein: CASSSDSRGPFASPLHF.

The chain employs TRBV2 and TRBJ1-2; no clear D gene. Looked up from germline, CDR1 is SNHLY and CDR2 is FYNNEI. V shed 7 bases and J shed 5 bases, with 14 bases lying between them. CDR3 length equals 13 residues. The CDR3 loop is CASINDIAYGYTF. CDR3 in DNA: TGTGCCAGCATCAACGACATAGCGTATGGCTACACCTTC.

This clone was recorded only once. The sample contains more than one DNA sequence encoding this CDR3. CDR3 amino acids: CASSRGTSGRTDTQYF. The CDR3 region has the DNA TGTGCCAGCTCACGGGGGACTAGCGGACGCACAGATACGCAGTATTTT. The genes are TRBV18 and TRBJ2-3; TRBD2 agrees at 11 bases. CDR3 length: 16 amino acids. The V gene's germline CDR1 is KGHSH and CDR2 LQKENI. The ends lost 4 bases at V and 1 base at J; junction bases unmatched: 4.

The rearrangement joins TRBV28 to TRBJ1-5; D is ambiguous. Germline V gives CDR1 MDHEN, CDR2 SYDVKM. CDR3 size: 16 residues. Trimming left V 7 bases short and J 4 bases short, with 20 bases between. DNA for the CDR3: TGTGCCAGCAAAGGCGGGTTCACCTGGGTTAATCAGCCCCAGCATTTT. Protein sequence: CASKGGFTWVNQPQHF.

This clone was counted only a few times. The chain has TRBV5-1 and TRBJ2-1, with a weak D call TRBD1 (6 bases). Germline assignment: CDR1 SGHRS and CDR2 YFSETQ. Trimming removed 5 bases from V and 4 bases from J, with 10 bases in between. The CDR3 extends over 13 amino acids. The CDR3 nucleotides are TGCGCCAGCAGGTCGGACAGTTACAATGAGCAGTTCTTC. Translation: CASRSDSYNEQFF.

A single count supports this clone. The chain carries TRBV11-1 and TRBJ2-7; 7 nucleotides align to TRBD1. CDR1 is SGHAT, CDR2 FQDESV, per germline (reference sequence). The CDR3 is 15 amino acids. After removal of 5 bases from V and 4 bases from J, the junction contained 11 bases not matched to a gene. This CDR3 is CASSLRRGGSYEQYF. In DNA form, the CDR3 reads TGTGCCAGCAGCCTAAGAAGAGGGGGCTCTTACGAGCAGTACTTC.

The J gene is TRBJ2-1, the V gene TRBV29-1, with D perhaps TRBD1 (5 bases). Trimming removed 5 bases from V and 1 base from J, with 9 bases in between. The CDR3 is 13 amino acids. The germline gives CDR1 SQVTM, CDR2 ANQGSEA. The CDR3: CSVIPGSYNEQFF. The CDR3, as DNA: TGCAGCGTTATCCCAGGGTCCTACAATGAGCAGTTCTTC.

This chain links TRBV3-1 (or the pseudogene TRBV3-2) with TRBJ1-6; D may be TRBD1 (6 bases). Trimming removed 5 bases at V and 7 bases at J, with 21 bases between. Per germline, CDR1 LGHDT and CDR2 YNNKEL (reference sequence). The CDR3 length is 17 residues. The CDR3 DNA reads as TGTGCCAGCAGCAAAGGGAGTTATGGGACATCAAATTCACCCCTCCACTTT. It specifies CASSKGSYGTSNSPLHF.

This rearrangement joins TRBV5-1 to TRBJ2-2, with a weak D call TRBD2 (6 bases). Trimming took 5 bases from V and 0 from J, leaving 11 bases between them. The CDR3 is 15 residues long. The germline V gene encodes CDR1 SGHRS and CDR2 YFSETQ. This chain's CDR3 is CASSWTTSNTGELFF. The CDR3 nucleotides read TGCGCCAGCAGTTGGACTACTTCGAACACCGGGGAGCTGTTTTTT.

The V call is TRBV2, the J call TRBJ1-6; 10 nucleotides match TRBD1. The CDR3 is 15 residues long. After removal of 6 bases from V and 9 bases from J, the junction contained 8 bases not matched to a gene. Germline CDR1 reads SNHLY; CDR2 reads FYNNEI. CDR3 protein: CASRRTGQGTSPLHF. The CDR3, as DNA: TGTGCCAGCAGGCGAACGGGACAGGGGACTTCACCCCTCCACTTT. Combining the CDR3 with reference TRBV2 and TRBJ1-6 gives the whole variable domain EPEVTQTPSHQVTQMGQEVILRCVPISNHLYFYWYRQILGQKVEFLVSFYNNEISEKSEIFDDQFSVERPDGSNFTLKIRSTKLEDSAMYFCASRRTGQGTSPLHFGNGTRLTVT.

This sequence joins TRBV5-4 and TRBJ1-1, with D possibly matching TRBD1 (6 bases). Germline lookup yields CDR1 SGHNT and CDR2 YYREEE (reference sequence). This CDR3 spans 14 amino acids. The V gene lost 0 bases and the J gene lost 0 bases, with 6 bases spanning the gap. Here the CDR3 DNA reads TGTGCCAGCAGCTTGGACAGGGTGAACACTGAAGCTTTCTTT. This gives the protein CASSLDRVNTEAFF.

The chain carries TRBV5-5 and TRBJ2-7; 8 nucleotides line up with TRBD2. CDR3 length: 14 amino acids. V shed 1 base, J shed 3 bases, and the junction held 3 bases outside the gene matches. Germline CDR1 and CDR2: SGHKS and YYEKEE (reference sequence). The CDR3 DNA follows: TGTGCCAGCAGCTTGACTAGCGGAAACTACGAGCAGTACTTC. Translated, it gives CASSLTSGNYEQYF.